This passage covers 29 T cell receptor beta chains from one sample sequenced in a study of radiation and T cells in renal cell carcinoma (dated by TCRdb to 2019 to 2021). Library preparation employed the immunoSEQ multiplex PCR assay. TCRdb stores this immuneACCESS table with in-frame sequences only. Part of the clones is absent; in the studies checked, under half of the shortfall reflects unresolved V genes, and no reason is known for the rest. This sample comprises 150,000 to 180,000 clones, roughly 87% of them detected only once. The leading ten clones occupy about an eighth of the sample. Reading the label with the study, this specimen's time point is: blood 2 weeks post-SBRT. This sample's treatment or condition label indicates: 15 Gy SBRT to primary tumor, nephrectomy 4 weeks later. Sequenced here: blood, sampled from a patient whose treatment included radiotherapy and nephrectomy. These receptors came from a woman aged 45-65 years with renal cell carcinoma.

This clone was observed a handful of times. This chain uses TRBV7-3 with TRBJ2-2, with unresolved D. Trimming pared 2 bases from V and 1 base from J, leaving 8 bases between. Per germline, CDR1 SGHTA and CDR2 FQGTGA. The CDR3 length is 15 residues. The CDR3 spells CASSLGPGNTGELFF. Written as DNA, the CDR3 is TGTGCCAGCAGCTTAGGACCCGGGAACACCGGGGAGCTGTTTTTT.

The J gene is TRBJ2-5, the V gene TRBV5-4; possibly TRBD1 for D (6 bases). Germline assignment: CDR1 SGHNT and CDR2 YYREEE (reference sequence). V lost 4 bases and J lost 4, with 17 bases in between. This CDR3 has 15 amino acids. This CDR3 reads CASSLNRAQGETQYF. The CDR3 nucleotides are TGTGCCAGCAGCCTTAACAGGGCTCAGGGAGAGACCCAGTACTTC.

About this clone: A read error may produce the germline difference seen at one junction end. V usage is TRBV7-7 and J usage is TRBJ2-5; D uncertain. Germline V gives CDR1 SSHAT, CDR2 FNYEAQ (reference sequence). The CDR3 runs to 14 residues. CDR3 protein: CASSLVGGQETQYF. The DNA for the CDR3 is TGTGCTAGCAGCTTAGTTGGCGGTCAAGAGACCCAGTACTTC.

The sample holds one count of this clone. V is TRBV19 and J is TRBJ2-2; perhaps TRBD2 as D (6 bases). Germline CDR1 is LNHDA and CDR2 is SQIVND (reference sequence). Trimming removed 6 bases at V and 9 bases at J, with 17 bases between. CDR3 length: 14 residues. CDR3 protein: CASRGGIRVRELFF. In DNA form, the CDR3 reads TGTGCCAGTAGGGGGGGTATTCGAGTTCGGGAGCTGTTTTTT.

The chain is built from TRBV7-6 and TRBJ2-7; D gene ambiguous. This CDR3 contains 11 residues. With 1 base removed from V and 6 bases from J, the gap between germline ends came to 4 bases. Germline CDR1 reads SGHVS; CDR2 reads FNYEAQ. CDR3: CASSLGPEQYF. The CDR3 nucleotides are TGTGCCAGCAGCTTAGGTCCCGAGCAGTACTTC. The full variable domain, its missing parts supplied by reference TRBV7-6 and TRBJ2-7, is GAGVSQSPRYKVTKRGQDVALRCDPISGHVSLYWYRQALGQGPEFLTYFNYEAQQDKSGLPNDRFSAERPEGSISTLTIQRTEQRDSAMYRCASSLGPEQYFGPGTRLTVT.

This chain links TRBV7-3 with TRBJ1-6; 7 positions agree with TRBD1. The CDR3 runs to 15 residues. J was trimmed by 7 bases and V by 3 bases; bases with no gene match: 6. CDR1 and CDR2 (germline): SGHTA, FQGTGA. The CDR3 reads CASSFAQGTNSPLHF. CDR3 bases: TGTGCCAGCAGCTTCGCACAGGGGACCAATTCACCCCTCCACTTT.

As to this clone: Other DNA variants within this sample encode the same CDR3. This sequence joins TRBV18 and TRBJ1-2; D is unclear. CDR1 is KGHSH, CDR2 LQKENI, per germline. With 2 bases removed from V and 2 bases from J, the gap between germline ends came to 9 bases. The CDR3 consists of 14 residues. In DNA form, the CDR3 reads TGTGCCAGCTCACCAGGAACCTCAAACTATGGCTACACCTTC. Encoded protein: CASSPGTSNYGYTF.

The V gene is TRBV27, the J gene TRBJ2-7, with a possible D match to TRBD2 (7 bases). The CDR3 sequence is 15 residues long. The V gene lost 2 bases and the J gene lost 4 bases, with 15 bases spanning the gap. Germline values: CDR1 MNHEY, CDR2 SMNVEV (reference sequence). Here the CDR3 reads CASSLRGGPPYEQYF. CDR3 DNA sequence: TGTGCCAGCAGTTTAAGGGGGGGGCCCCCTTACGAGCAGTACTTC.

The gene calls are TRBV9 and TRBJ2-3; 10 bases map to TRBD2. Losses at the gene ends were 3 bases for V and 3 bases for J; bases not matched to a gene: 13. The CDR3 spans 18 residues. The germline gives CDR1 SGDLS, CDR2 YYNGEE. The CDR3 coding sequence is TGTGCCAGCAGCGCGTCCCAGCGGGGGGGCCCCAAGACAGATACGCAGTATTTT. Residues: CASSASQRGGPKTDTQYF.

This clone was detected only once. The chain couples TRBV9 to TRBJ1-3; no clear D gene. CDR1 and CDR2 from the germline V gene are SGDLS and YYNGEE. Trimming left V 3 bases short and J 2 bases short, with 15 bases between. The CDR3 spans 16 residues. CDR3 DNA sequence: TGTGCCAGCAGCGGATGGACCGCGGCAGCTGGAAACACCATATATTTT. This gives the protein CASSGWTAAAGNTIYF.

V usage is TRBV5-1 and J usage is TRBJ2-7, with TRBD1 matching over 9 bases. Germline V gives CDR1 SGHRS, CDR2 YFSETQ. CDR3 length equals 15 residues. The V gene end was trimmed by 0 bases and the J gene end by 5 bases; junction bases not matched to a gene: 6. CDR3 in amino acids: CASSLGLRDRDEQYF. DNA of the CDR3: TGCGCCAGCAGCTTGGGACTCCGGGACAGGGACGAGCAGTACTTC. The whole variable domain, filled in from reference TRBV5-1 and TRBJ2-7, reads KAGVTQTPRYLIKTRGQQVTLSCSPISGHRSVSWYQQTPGQGLQFLFEYFSETQRNKGNFPGRFSGRQFSNSRSEMNVSTLELGDSALYLCASSLGLRDRDEQYFGPGTRLTVT.

The chain uses TRBV19 and TRBJ2-2; D possibly corresponds to TRBD2 (6 bases). Trimming pared 6 bases from V and 7 bases from J, leaving 9 bases between. The CDR3 extends over 12 amino acids. Germline assignment: CDR1 LNHDA and CDR2 SQIVND (reference sequence). CDR3 coding DNA: TGTGCCAGTAGACGACTAGTCGGGGAGCTGTTTTTT. This gives the protein CASRRLVGELFF.

V gene TRBV7-3 combines with J gene TRBJ2-3; D is perhaps TRBD1 or TRBD2 (5 bases each). The CDR3 loop spans 15 amino acids. Trimming cost V 0 bases and J 5 bases, with 12 bases left between them. CDR1 SGHTA and CDR2 FQGTGA come from the germline V gene. The CDR3 region has the DNA TGTGCCAGCAGCTTAACGGGGGACCCACGAGATACGCAGTATTTT. Amino acid sequence: CASSLTGDPRDTQYF.

V usage is TRBV29-1 and J usage is TRBJ2-2, with 11 bases fitting TRBD2. The CDR3 runs 13 residues. CDR1 and CDR2 (germline): SQVTM, ANQGSEA. V lost 8 bases to trimming and J lost 7 bases; unmatched junction nucleotides: 6. In DNA, the CDR3 is TGCAGCTCCCTAGCGGGGGGAGGCGGGGAGCTGTTTTTT. As protein: CSSLAGGGGELFF.

The chain is built from TRBV19 and TRBJ2-1; no firm D call. The CDR3 is 15 amino acids. Germline V gives CDR1 LNHDA, CDR2 SQIVND (reference sequence). Trimming shortened V by 4 bases and J by 7 bases, and 17 bases separated the two germline ends. The CDR3 spells CASSTYYRASNEQFF. For the CDR3, the DNA is TGTGCCAGTAGTACGTACTACCGGGCCTCAAATGAGCAGTTCTTC. The full variable domain, completed using reference TRBV19 and TRBJ2-1, is DGGITQSPKYLFRKEGQNVTLSCEQNLNHDAMYWYRQDPGQGLRLIYYSQIVNDFQKGDIAEGYSVSREKKESFPLTVTSAQKNPTAFYLCASSTYYRASNEQFFGPGTRLTVL.

The chain links TRBV7-9 to TRBJ2-1; D gene ambiguous. V gave up 4 bases and J gave up 8 bases, with 18 bases separating them. Germline assignment: CDR1 SEHNR and CDR2 FQNEAQ (reference sequence). The CDR3 sequence is 15 residues long. In nucleotides, the CDR3 is TGTGCCAGCAGCTCCCCGGGCCCTTCCCTTCATGAGCAGTTCTTC. Its protein product is CASSSPGPSLHEQFF.

The V call is TRBV7-9, the J call TRBJ2-1, with 12 bases aligning to TRBD1. Germline loops: CDR1 SEHNR, CDR2 FQNEAQ (reference sequence). The CDR3 is 15 amino acids. V shed 6 bases, J shed 7 bases, and the junction held 7 bases outside the gene matches. The CDR3 here is CASRPGTGGQNEQFF. As DNA, the CDR3 is TGTGCCAGCAGACCCGGGACAGGGGGCCAGAATGAGCAGTTCTTC.

This chain uses TRBV30 with TRBJ1-1; 10 positions agree with TRBD1. Germline V gives CDR1 GTSNPN, CDR2 SVGIG (reference sequence). The CDR3 spans 15 residues. The J segment lost 3 bases and the V segment lost 1 base, leaving 5 bases of the junction unmatched. DNA of the CDR3: TGTGCCTGGAGTGGTCAAGGGACAGGGGACACTGAAGCTTTCTTT. It encodes CAWSGQGTGDTEAFF.

The J gene is TRBJ2-3, the V gene TRBV7-2; unclear D gene. V was cut by 4 bases and J by 0 bases, with 11 bases left in between. The CDR3 spans 15 residues. CDR1 is SGHTA and CDR2 is FQGNSA in the germline V gene. CDR3 in DNA: TGTGCCAGCAGCTCCCCCCTAATGAGCACAGATACGCAGTATTTT. It codes for CASSSPLMSTDTQYF. Looking up the rest from reference TRBV7-2 and TRBJ2-3 gives the full variable domain: GAGVSQSPSNKVTEKGKDVELRCDPISGHTALYWYRQSLGQGLEFLIYFQGNSAPDKSGLPSDRFSAERTGGSVSTLTIQRTQQEDSAVYLCASSSPLMSTDTQYFGPGTRLTVL.

V gene TRBV5-1 combines with J gene TRBJ1-1, with 11 bases fitting TRBD1. CDR1 is SGHRS, CDR2 YFSETQ, per germline. CDR3 length: 16 amino acids. J lost 1 base, V lost 4 bases, and 6 bases had no gene match. CDR3 protein: CASSPGTGGGNTEAFF. The CDR3 DNA reads TGCGCCAGCAGCCCAGGGACAGGGGGTGGGAACACTGAAGCTTTCTTT.

The rearrangement links TRBV25-1 to TRBJ2-3, with TRBD2 matching 15 bases. The CDR3 covers 18 residues. V was pared by 4 bases and J by 1 base, with 6 bases of the junction left unmatched. From germline, CDR1 is MGHDK and CDR2 SYGVNS. CDR3: CASSGTSGGAGGTDTQYF. For the CDR3, the DNA is TGTGCCAGCAGTGGGACTAGCGGGGGGGCGGGCGGCACAGATACGCAGTATTTT. The full variable domain, with the rest looked up from reference TRBV25-1 and TRBJ2-3, is EADIYQTPRYLVIGTGKKITLECSQTMGHDKMYWYQQDPGMELHLIHYSYGVNSTEKGDLSSESTVSRIRTEHFPLTLESARPSHTSQYLCASSGTSGGAGGTDTQYFGPGTRLTVL.

The chain recombines TRBV14 with TRBJ1-2; 8 positions agree with TRBD1. Trimming removed 4 bases from V and 4 bases from J; junction bases left unmatched: 5. The CDR3 is made up of 14 amino acids. The germline gives CDR1 SGHDN, CDR2 FVKESK. The CDR3 loop is CASSRITGGYGYTF. The CDR3 bases are TGTGCCAGCAGCCGGATTACAGGGGGCTATGGCTACACCTTC.

Notes on this clone: The sample holds other DNA sequences that translate to the same CDR3. The CDR3 loop reads CASRTGGSNYGYTF. The CDR3 DNA follows: TGTGCCAGCAGAACAGGGGGATCTAACTATGGCTACACCTTC. This chain connects TRBV6-5 to TRBJ1-2, with 8 bases fitting TRBD1. This CDR3 has 14 amino acids. The germline gives CDR1 MNHEY, CDR2 SVGAGI. V shed 6 bases, J shed 0 bases, and the junction held 3 bases outside the gene matches.

This chain connects TRBV2 to TRBJ1-1; TRBD1 is a possible D gene (6 bases). V lost 6 bases to trimming and J lost 6 bases, with 20 bases between them. CDR1 SNHLY and CDR2 FYNNEI come from the germline V gene. The CDR3 is made up of 15 amino acids. CDR3 sequence: CASSPRAGVRPEAFF. CDR3 DNA sequence: TGTGCCAGCAGCCCGCGGGCAGGGGTGAGGCCTGAAGCTTTCTTT.

The V and J genes are TRBV18 and TRBJ2-7, with 13 bases fitting TRBD2. CDR1 KGHSH and CDR2 LQKENI come from the germline V gene. V was clipped by 5 bases and J by 2 bases; unmatched bases: 6. The CDR3 spans 16 residues. The CDR3, as DNA: TGTGCCAGCTCATCTGGACTAGCGGGGGCCACCTACGAGCAGTACTTC. This sequence encodes CASSSGLAGATYEQYF.

The chain is built from TRBV9 and TRBJ2-1; D is possibly TRBD2 (5 bases). From germline, CDR1 is SGDLS and CDR2 YYNGEE. The V gene lost 4 bases and the J gene lost 3 bases, with 17 bases spanning the gap. The CDR3 is 16 residues long. CDR3 nucleotide sequence: TGTGCCAGCAGCCCCGGGCGAGGGTTTAGCTACAATGAGCAGTTCTTC. Translated, it gives CASSPGRGFSYNEQFF.

This sequence joins TRBV6-1 and TRBJ1-1, with a weak D call TRBD1 (6 bases). This CDR3 contains 11 residues. Germline values: CDR1 MNHNS, CDR2 SASEGT. V was trimmed by 4 bases and J by 9 bases, leaving 9 bases between them. In DNA, the CDR3 is TGTGCCAGCAGTGTACAGGGTAAAGCTTTCTTT. It encodes CASSVQGKAFF.

This clone has just a few counts. The J gene is TRBJ1-1, the V gene TRBV27, with 9 bases fitting TRBD1. Looked up from germline, CDR1 is MNHEY and CDR2 is SMNVEV (reference sequence). The CDR3 spans 15 residues. V shed 6 bases, J shed 3 bases, and the junction held 8 bases outside the gene matches. CDR3 sequence reads: CASREGTGWDTEAFF. DNA for the CDR3: TGTGCCAGCAGGGAGGGGACAGGGTGGGACACTGAAGCTTTCTTT.

This chain connects TRBV11-1 to TRBJ1-1, with unresolved D. V was shortened by 1 base and J by 4 bases, with 7 bases between the two germline ends. Germline V gives CDR1 SGHAT, CDR2 FQDESV (reference sequence). The CDR3 covers 13 residues. The CDR3 nucleotides read TGTGCCAGCAGCTTAGGTCAGATCACTGAAGCTTTCTTT. Its protein product is CASSLGQITEAFF.